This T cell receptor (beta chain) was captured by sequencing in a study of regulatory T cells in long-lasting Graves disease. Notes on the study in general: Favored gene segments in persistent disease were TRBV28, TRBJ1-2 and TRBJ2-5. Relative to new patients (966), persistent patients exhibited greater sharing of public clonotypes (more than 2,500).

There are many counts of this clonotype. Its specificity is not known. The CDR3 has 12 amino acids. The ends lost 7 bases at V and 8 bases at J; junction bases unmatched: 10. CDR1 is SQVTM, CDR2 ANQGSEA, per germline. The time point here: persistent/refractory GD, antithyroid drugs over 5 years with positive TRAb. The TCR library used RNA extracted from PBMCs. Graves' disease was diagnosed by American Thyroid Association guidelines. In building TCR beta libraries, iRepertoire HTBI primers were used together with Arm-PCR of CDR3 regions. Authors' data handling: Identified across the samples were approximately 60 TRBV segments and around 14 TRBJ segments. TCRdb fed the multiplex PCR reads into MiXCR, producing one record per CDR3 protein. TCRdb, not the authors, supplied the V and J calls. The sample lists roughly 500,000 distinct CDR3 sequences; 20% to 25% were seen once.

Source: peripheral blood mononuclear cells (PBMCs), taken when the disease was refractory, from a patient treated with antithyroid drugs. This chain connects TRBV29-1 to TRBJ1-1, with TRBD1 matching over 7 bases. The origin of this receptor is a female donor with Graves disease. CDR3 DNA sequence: TGCAGCGCCGGACAGGCGACCTCCGAAGCTTTCTTT. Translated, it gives CSAGQATSEAFF.